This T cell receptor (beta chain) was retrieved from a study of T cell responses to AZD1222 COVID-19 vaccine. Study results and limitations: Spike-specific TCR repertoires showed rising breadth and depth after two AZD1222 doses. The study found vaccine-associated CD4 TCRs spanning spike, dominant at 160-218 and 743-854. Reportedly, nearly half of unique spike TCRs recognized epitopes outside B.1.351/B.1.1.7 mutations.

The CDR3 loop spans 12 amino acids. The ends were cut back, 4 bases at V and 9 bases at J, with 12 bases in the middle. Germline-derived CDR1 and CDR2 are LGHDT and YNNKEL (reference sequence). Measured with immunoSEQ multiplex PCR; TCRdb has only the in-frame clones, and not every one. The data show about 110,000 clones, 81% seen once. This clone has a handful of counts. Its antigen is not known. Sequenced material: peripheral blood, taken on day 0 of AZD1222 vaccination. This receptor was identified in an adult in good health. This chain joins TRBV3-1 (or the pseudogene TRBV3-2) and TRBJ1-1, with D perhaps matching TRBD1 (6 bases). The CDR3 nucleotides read TGTGCCAGCAGCCTGAATCAGGGGAAAGCTTTCTTT. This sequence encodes CASSLNQGKAFF.